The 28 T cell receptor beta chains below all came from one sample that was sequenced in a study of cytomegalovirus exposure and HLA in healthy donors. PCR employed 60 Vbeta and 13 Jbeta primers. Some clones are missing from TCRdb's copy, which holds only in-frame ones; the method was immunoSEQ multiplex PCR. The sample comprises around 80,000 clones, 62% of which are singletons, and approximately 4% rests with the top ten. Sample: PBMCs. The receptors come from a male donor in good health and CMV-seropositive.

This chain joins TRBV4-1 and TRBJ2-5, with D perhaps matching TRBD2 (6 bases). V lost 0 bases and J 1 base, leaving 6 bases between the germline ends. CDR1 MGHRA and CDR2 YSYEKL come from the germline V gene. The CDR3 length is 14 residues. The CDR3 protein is CASSQEGGQETQYF. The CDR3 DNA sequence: TGCGCCAGCAGCCAAGAGGGGGGCCAAGAGACCCAGTACTTC.

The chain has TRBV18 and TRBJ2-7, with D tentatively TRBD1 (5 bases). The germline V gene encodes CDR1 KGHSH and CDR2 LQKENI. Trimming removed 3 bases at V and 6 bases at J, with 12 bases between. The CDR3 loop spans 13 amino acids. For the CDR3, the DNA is TGTGCCAGCTCACCCCAGGGTAGGGCCGAGCAGTACTTC. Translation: CASSPQGRAEQYF.

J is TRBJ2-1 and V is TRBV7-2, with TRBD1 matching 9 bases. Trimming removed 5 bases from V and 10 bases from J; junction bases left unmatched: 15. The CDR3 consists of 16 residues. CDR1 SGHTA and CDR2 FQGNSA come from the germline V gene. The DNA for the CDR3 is TGTGCCAGCAGCGCCGCCGGGACAGGGAGGAAAGACGAGCAGTTCTTC. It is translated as CASSAAGTGRKDEQFF.

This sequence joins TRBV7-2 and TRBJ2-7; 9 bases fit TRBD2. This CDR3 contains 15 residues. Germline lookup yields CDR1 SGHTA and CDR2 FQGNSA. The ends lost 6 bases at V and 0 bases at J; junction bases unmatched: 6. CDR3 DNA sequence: TGTGCCAGCAGACGGACTAGCGTGAGCTCCTACGAGCAGTACTTC. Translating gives CASRRTSVSSYEQYF.

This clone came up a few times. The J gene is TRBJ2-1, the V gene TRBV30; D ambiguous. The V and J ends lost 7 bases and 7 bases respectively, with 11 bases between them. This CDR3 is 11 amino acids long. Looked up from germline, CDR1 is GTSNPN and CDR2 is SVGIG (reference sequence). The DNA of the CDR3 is TGTGCCTATTCTGTGTTGAATGAGCAGTTCTTC. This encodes CAYSVLNEQFF. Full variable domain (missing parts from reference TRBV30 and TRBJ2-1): SQTIHQWPATLVQPVGSPLSLECTVEGTSNPNLYWYRQAAGRGLQLLFYSVGIGQISSEVPQNLSASRPQDRQFILSSKKLLLSDSGFYLCAYSVLNEQFFGPGTRLTVL.

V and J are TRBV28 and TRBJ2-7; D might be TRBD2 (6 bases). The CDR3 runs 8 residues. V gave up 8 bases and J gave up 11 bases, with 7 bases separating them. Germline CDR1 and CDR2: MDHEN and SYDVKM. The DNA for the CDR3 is TGTGCCAGCGGAGGGAAGTACTTC. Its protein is CASGGKYF.

The DNA for the CDR3 is TGTGCCAGCAGTATAAATAGCGGGGGGGGCACAGATACGCAGTATTTT. Amino acids: CASSINSGGGTDTQYF. V and J are TRBV2 and TRBJ2-3, with 11 bases fitting TRBD2. Germline CDR1 and CDR2: SNHLY and FYNNEI. After removal of 5 bases from V and 1 base from J, the junction contained 5 bases not matched to a gene. This CDR3 has 16 residues. Together with reference TRBV2 and TRBJ2-3, the CDR3 gives the full variable domain: EPEVTQTPSHQVTQMGQEVILRCVPISNHLYFYWYRQILGQKVEFLVSFYNNEISEKSEIFDDQFSVERPDGSNFTLKIRSTKLEDSAMYFCASSINSGGGTDTQYFGPGTRLTVL.

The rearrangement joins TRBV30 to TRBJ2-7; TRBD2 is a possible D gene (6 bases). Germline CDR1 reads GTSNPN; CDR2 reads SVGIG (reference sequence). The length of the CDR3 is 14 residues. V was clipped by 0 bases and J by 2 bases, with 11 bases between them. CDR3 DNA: TGTGCCTGGAGTGTAGCGGGTCTACCCTACGAGCAGTACTTC. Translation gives CAWSVAGLPYEQYF.

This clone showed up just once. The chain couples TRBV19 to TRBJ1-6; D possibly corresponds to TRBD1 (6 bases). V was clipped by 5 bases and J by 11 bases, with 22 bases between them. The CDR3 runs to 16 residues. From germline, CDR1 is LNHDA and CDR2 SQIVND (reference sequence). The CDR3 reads CASSPRRGTNPPPLHF. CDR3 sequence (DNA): TGTGCCAGTAGTCCTCGCAGGGGAACGAATCCCCCACCCCTCCACTTT.

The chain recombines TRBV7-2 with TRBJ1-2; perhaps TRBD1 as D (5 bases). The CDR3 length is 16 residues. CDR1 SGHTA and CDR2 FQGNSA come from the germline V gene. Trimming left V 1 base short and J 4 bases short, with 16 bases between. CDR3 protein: CASSLGGVRGGYGYTF. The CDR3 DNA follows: TGTGCCAGCAGCTTAGGGGGGGTAAGGGGTGGCTATGGCTACACCTTC. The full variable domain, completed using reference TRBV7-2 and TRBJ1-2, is GAGVSQSPSNKVTEKGKDVELRCDPISGHTALYWYRQSLGQGLEFLIYFQGNSAPDKSGLPSDRFSAERTGGSVSTLTIQRTQQEDSAVYLCASSLGGVRGGYGYTFGSGTRLTVV.

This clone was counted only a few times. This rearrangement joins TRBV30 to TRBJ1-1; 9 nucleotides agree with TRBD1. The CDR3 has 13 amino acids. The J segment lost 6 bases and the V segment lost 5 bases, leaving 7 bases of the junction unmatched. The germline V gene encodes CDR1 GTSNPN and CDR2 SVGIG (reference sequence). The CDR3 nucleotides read TGTGCCTGGGACAGGGGGTCATCCGCTGAAGCTTTCTTT. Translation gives CAWDRGSSAEAFF.

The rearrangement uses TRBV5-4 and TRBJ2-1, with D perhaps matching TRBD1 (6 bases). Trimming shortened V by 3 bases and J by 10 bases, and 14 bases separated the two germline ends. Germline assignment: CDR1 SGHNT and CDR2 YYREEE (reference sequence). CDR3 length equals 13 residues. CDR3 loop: CASSSPPGDEQFF. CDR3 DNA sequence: TGTGCCAGCAGCTCCCCCCCAGGGGACGAGCAGTTCTTC.

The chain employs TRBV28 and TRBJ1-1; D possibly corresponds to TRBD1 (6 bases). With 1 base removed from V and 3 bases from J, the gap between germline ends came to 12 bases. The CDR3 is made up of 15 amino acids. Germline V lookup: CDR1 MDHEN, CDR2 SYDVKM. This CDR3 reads CASSLSGGLYTEAFF. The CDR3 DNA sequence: TGTGCCAGCAGTTTATCGGGGGGGCTGTACACTGAAGCTTTCTTT. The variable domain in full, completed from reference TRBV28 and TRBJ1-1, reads DVKVTQSSRYLVKRTGEKVFLECVQDMDHENMFWYRQDPGLGLRLIYFSYDVKMKEKGDIPEGYSVSREKKERFSLILESASTNQTSMYLCASSLSGGLYTEAFFGQGTRLTVV.

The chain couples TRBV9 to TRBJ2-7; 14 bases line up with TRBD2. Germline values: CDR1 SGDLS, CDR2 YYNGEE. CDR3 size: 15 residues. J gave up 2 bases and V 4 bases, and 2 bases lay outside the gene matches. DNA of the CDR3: TGTGCCAGCAGCTGGACTAGCGGGGGGCCCTACGAGCAGTACTTC. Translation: CASSWTSGGPYEQYF.

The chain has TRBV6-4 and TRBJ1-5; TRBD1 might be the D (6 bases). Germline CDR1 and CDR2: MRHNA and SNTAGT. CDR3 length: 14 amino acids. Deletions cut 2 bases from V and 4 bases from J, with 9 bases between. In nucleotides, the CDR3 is TGTGCCAGCAGTGACATGAGGGGGAATCAGCCCCAGCATTTT. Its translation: CASSDMRGNQPQHF.

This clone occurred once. CDR3 loop: CASEQPGANVLTF. The CDR3 DNA is TGTGCCAGCGAGCAACCAGGGGCCAACGTCCTGACTTTC. The chain joins TRBV25-1 to TRBJ2-6; unclear D gene. From germline, CDR1 is MGHDK and CDR2 SYGVNS. This CDR3 comprises 13 residues. The V end was cut by 8 bases, the J end by 4 bases, with 9 bases between.

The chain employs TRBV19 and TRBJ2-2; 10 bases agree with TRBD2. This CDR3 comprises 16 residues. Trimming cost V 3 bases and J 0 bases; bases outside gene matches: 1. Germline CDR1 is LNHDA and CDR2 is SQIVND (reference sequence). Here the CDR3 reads CASSILAGANTGELFF. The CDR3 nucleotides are TGTGCCAGTAGTATTCTAGCGGGGGCGAACACCGGGGAGCTGTTTTTT.

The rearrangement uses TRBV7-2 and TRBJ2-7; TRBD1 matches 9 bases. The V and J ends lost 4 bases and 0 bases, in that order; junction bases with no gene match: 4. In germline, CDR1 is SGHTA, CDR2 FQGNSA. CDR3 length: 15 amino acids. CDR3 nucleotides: TGTGCCAGCAGCTCCTGGGGACAGGGCTCCTACGAGCAGTACTTC. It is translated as CASSSWGQGSYEQYF.

CDR3 loop: CASSSKQGNNQPQHF. The CDR3 bases are TGTGCCAGTAGTTCAAAACAGGGAAACAATCAGCCCCAGCATTTT. The genes are TRBV19 and TRBJ1-5; maybe TRBD1 (6 bases). CDR3 length: 15 amino acids. Germline CDR1 and CDR2: LNHDA and SQIVND (reference sequence). Trimming removed 5 bases from V and 3 bases from J, with 14 bases in between. Drawing the rest from reference TRBV19 and TRBJ1-5, the complete variable domain is DGGITQSPKYLFRKEGQNVTLSCEQNLNHDAMYWYRQDPGQGLRLIYYSQIVNDFQKGDIAEGYSVSREKKESFPLTVTSAQKNPTAFYLCASSSKQGNNQPQHFGDGTRLSIL.

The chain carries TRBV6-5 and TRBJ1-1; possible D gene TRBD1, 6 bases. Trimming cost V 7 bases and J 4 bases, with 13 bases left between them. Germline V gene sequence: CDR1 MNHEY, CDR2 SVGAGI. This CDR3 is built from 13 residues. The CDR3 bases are TGTGCCAGCACGGCTACAGGGTTCACTGAAGCTTTCTTT. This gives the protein CASTATGFTEAFF.

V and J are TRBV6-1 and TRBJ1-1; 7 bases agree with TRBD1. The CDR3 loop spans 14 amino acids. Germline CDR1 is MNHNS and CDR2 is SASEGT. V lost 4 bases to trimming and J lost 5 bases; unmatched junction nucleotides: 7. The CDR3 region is CASSGYRGKTEAFF. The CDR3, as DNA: TGTGCCAGCAGTGGTTACAGGGGAAAAACTGAAGCTTTCTTT.

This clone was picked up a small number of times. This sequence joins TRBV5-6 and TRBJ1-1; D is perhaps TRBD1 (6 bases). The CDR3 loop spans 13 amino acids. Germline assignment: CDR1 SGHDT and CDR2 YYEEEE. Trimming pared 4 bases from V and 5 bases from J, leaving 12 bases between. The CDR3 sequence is CASSRKQGTEAFF. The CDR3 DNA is TGTGCCAGCAGCCGAAAACAGGGAACTGAAGCTTTCTTT.

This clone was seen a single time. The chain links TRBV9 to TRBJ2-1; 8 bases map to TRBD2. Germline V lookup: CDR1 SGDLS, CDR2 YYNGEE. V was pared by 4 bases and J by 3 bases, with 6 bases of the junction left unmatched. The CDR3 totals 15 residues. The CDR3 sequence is CASSPAGDHYNEQFF. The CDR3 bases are TGTGCCAGCAGCCCAGCGGGAGACCACTACAATGAGCAGTTCTTC.

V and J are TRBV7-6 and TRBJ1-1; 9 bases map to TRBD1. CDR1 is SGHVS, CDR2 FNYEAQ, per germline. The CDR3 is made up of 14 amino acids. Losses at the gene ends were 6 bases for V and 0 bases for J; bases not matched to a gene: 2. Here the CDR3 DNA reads TGTGCCAGCAGGGGGACAGGGCTGAACACTGAAGCTTTCTTT. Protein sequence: CASRGTGLNTEAFF.

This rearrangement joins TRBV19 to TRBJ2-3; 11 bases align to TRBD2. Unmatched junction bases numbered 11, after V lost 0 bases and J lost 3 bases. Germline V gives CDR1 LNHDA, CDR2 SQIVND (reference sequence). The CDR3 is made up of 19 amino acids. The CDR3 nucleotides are TGTGCCAGTAGTATAGAAAGACTAGCGGGACGGTCGGTGACAGATACGCAGTATTTT. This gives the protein CASSIERLAGRSVTDTQYF.

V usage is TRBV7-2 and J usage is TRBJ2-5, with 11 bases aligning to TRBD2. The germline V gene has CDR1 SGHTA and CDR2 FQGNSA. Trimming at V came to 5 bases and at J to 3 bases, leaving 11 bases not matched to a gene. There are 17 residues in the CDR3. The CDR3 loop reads CASSPTRVLAGEETQYF. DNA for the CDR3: TGTGCCAGCAGCCCCACCAGGGTACTAGCGGGAGAAGAGACCCAGTACTTC. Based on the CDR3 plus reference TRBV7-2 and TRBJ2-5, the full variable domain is GAGVSQSPSNKVTEKGKDVELRCDPISGHTALYWYRQSLGQGLEFLIYFQGNSAPDKSGLPSDRFSAERTGGSVSTLTIQRTQQEDSAVYLCASSPTRVLAGEETQYFGPGTRLLVL.

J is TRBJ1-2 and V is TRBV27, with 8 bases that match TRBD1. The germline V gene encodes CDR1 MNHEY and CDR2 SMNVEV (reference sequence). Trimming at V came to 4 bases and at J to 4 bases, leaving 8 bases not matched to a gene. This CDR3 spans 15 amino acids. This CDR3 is CASSSLGTGTYGYTF. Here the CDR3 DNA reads TGTGCCAGCAGTTCACTAGGGACAGGCACCTATGGCTACACCTTC.

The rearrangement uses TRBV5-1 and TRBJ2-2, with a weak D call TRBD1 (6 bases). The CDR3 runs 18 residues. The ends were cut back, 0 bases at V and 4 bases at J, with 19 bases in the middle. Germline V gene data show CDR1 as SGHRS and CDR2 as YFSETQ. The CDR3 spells CASSLALLTGFITGELFF. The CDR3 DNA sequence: TGCGCCAGCAGCTTGGCACTTCTGACAGGATTTATCACCGGGGAGCTGTTTTTT.